The 24 T cell receptor beta chains presented below share a single source sample, sequenced in a study of cytomegalovirus exposure and HLA in healthy donors. The PCR made use of 60 Vbeta and 13 Jbeta primers. The method was immunoSEQ multiplex PCR; TCRdb's version includes in-frame clones alone and lacks a portion of them. Among about 140,000 clones listed, roughly four fifths were seen once. Sequencing input: PBMCs. The receptor source for this set is a female donor in good health and CMV-seronegative.

This clone was counted only a few times. This chain uses TRBV19 with TRBJ2-1; TRBD2 agrees at 9 bases. The CDR3 has 16 amino acids. The germline CDR1 and CDR2 sequences are LNHDA and SQIVND (reference sequence). Trimming at V came to 7 bases and at J to 1 base, leaving 8 bases not matched to a gene. For the CDR3, the DNA is TGTGCCAGTACCCCACTAGCGGGCGTTTCCTACAATGAGCAGTTCTTC. Protein: CASTPLAGVSYNEQFF.

In this sample, this clone turned up once. The CDR3 spells CASSEQPGQGAEQYF. DNA of the CDR3: TGTGCCAGCAGCGAACAACCGGGACAGGGGGCGGAGCAGTACTTC. The chain joins TRBV2 to TRBJ2-7; TRBD1 matches 12 bases. CDR3 size: 15 residues. V shed 6 bases and J 7 bases; nucleotides not matched to a gene: 10. In germline, CDR1 is SNHLY, CDR2 FYNNEI.

This chain joins TRBV19 and TRBJ1-3; weak D call: TRBD1 (5 bases). The CDR3 contains 15 residues. Looked up from germline, CDR1 is LNHDA and CDR2 is SQIVND (reference sequence). Trimming removed 6 bases from V and 0 bases from J, with 12 bases in between. This chain's CDR3 is CASRGDSLSGNTIYF. CDR3 DNA: TGTGCCAGTAGGGGCGACAGCCTCTCTGGAAACACCATATATTTT.

The chain has TRBV9 and TRBJ2-1; D is possibly TRBD2 (5 bases). CDR1 SGDLS and CDR2 YYNGEE come from the germline V gene. V lost 3 bases to trimming and J lost 8 bases, with 9 bases between them. CDR3 length: 12 amino acids. The chain's CDR3 is CASSAVGDEQFF. CDR3 in DNA: TGTGCCAGCAGCGCAGTCGGGGATGAGCAGTTCTTC.

The chain uses TRBV9 and TRBJ1-1; D is unresolved. V lost 6 bases to trimming and J lost 2 bases, with 11 bases between them. The CDR3 is 13 amino acids. Per the germline V gene, CDR1 is SGDLS and CDR2 is YYNGEE. The CDR3 DNA reads TGTGCCAGCAACCGGGGTGGTAACACTGAAGCTTTCTTT. Its translation is CASNRGGNTEAFF. Full variable domain (missing parts from reference TRBV9 and TRBJ1-1): DSGVTQTPKHLITATGQRVTLRCSPRSGDLSVYWYQQSLDQGLQFLIQYYNGEERAKGNILERFSAQQFPDLHSELNLSSLELGDSALYFCASNRGGNTEAFFGQGTRLTVV.

V is TRBV6-1 and J is TRBJ2-7, with TRBD1 matching 7 bases. Germline lookup yields CDR1 MNHNS and CDR2 SASEGT. The CDR3 has 16 residues. V lost 1 base to trimming and J lost 2 bases; unmatched junction nucleotides: 8. CDR3 region: CASSEVTGVAAYEQYF. Written as DNA, the CDR3 is TGTGCCAGCAGTGAAGTCACAGGGGTTGCCGCCTACGAGCAGTACTTC.

The gene calls are TRBV4-2 and TRBJ1-2; 9 nucleotides align to TRBD1. Looked up from germline, CDR1 is LGHNA and CDR2 is YNFKEQ. The CDR3 has 18 residues. Unmatched junction bases numbered 12, after V lost 0 bases and J lost 4 bases. The CDR3 region is CASSQDGAGTGLGYGYTF. CDR3 bases: TGTGCCAGCAGCCAAGATGGAGCCGGGACAGGGCTGGGCTATGGCTACACCTTC.

The CDR3 loop reads CASTRLAGGDSQYF. The DNA of the CDR3 is TGTGCCAGCACCCGACTAGCGGGGGGGGATTCGCAGTATTTT. This sequence joins TRBV7-2 and TRBJ2-3; the match to TRBD2 covers 14 bases. This CDR3 comprises 14 residues. Germline-derived CDR1 and CDR2 are SGHTA and FQGNSA. After removal of 7 bases from V and 10 bases from J, the junction contained 7 bases not matched to a gene.

The chain couples TRBV6-6 to TRBJ2-5; 9 nucleotides agree with TRBD1. Per germline, CDR1 MNHNY and CDR2 SVGAGI (reference sequence). V trimming: 5 bases; J trimming: 3 bases; junction bases outside the gene matches: 4. This CDR3 region has 14 residues. The CDR3 region is CASSPGTGKETQYF. The CDR3 nucleotides read TGTGCCAGCAGTCCCGGGACAGGGAAAGAGACCCAGTACTTC.

This clone was counted only a few times. The rearrangement links TRBV28 to TRBJ1-3; D possibly corresponds to TRBD1 (5 bases). The V end lost 2 bases, the J end lost 0 bases, and 14 bases lay between the germline ends. The CDR3 spans 17 residues. Germline values: CDR1 MDHEN, CDR2 SYDVKM. The CDR3 protein is CASSLRGPTSSGNTIYF. For the CDR3, the DNA is TGTGCCAGCAGTTTACGGGGACCGACTAGCTCTGGAAACACCATATATTTT.

Worth noting for this clone: Other DNA sequences from this sample encode an identical CDR3 as well. The genes are TRBV5-4 and TRBJ1-3, with 8 bases identical to TRBD1. CDR1 and CDR2 from the germline V gene are SGHNT and YYREEE (reference sequence). With V trimmed by 4 bases and J by 2 bases, 2 bases remained unmatched. The CDR3 is 14 amino acids. CDR3 DNA sequence: TGTGCCAGCAGCATACAGGGGGCTGGAAACACCATATATTTT. Its translation: CASSIQGAGNTIYF.

The chain carries TRBV11-2 and TRBJ2-4; possible D gene TRBD1, 5 bases. Germline CDR1 and CDR2: SGHAT and FQNNGV. V was pared by 5 bases and J by 0 bases, with 17 bases between. The CDR3 totals 17 residues. CDR3 protein: CASSLTTGILAKNIQYF. CDR3 DNA: TGTGCCAGCAGCCTAACAACAGGAATTTTAGCCAAAAACATTCAGTACTTC. The whole variable domain, remainder taken from reference TRBV11-2 and TRBJ2-4, is EAGVAQSPRYKIIEKRQSVAFWCNPISGHATLYWYQQILGQGPKLLIQFQNNGVVDDSQLPKDRFSAERLKGVDSTLKIQPAKLEDSAVYLCASSLTTGILAKNIQYFGAGTRLSVL.

This sequence joins TRBV30 and TRBJ2-1; D is possibly TRBD1 (7 bases). The CDR3 has 15 amino acids. The V and J ends lost 4 bases and 0 bases respectively, with 13 bases between them. CDR1 and CDR2 (germline): GTSNPN, SVGIG (reference sequence). The CDR3 nucleotides read TGTGCCTGGAACAGGGGACTGGGCTCCTACAATGAGCAGTTCTTC. It translates to CAWNRGLGSYNEQFF.

The chain carries TRBV9 and TRBJ2-3; D unclear. The CDR3 loop spans 11 amino acids. Germline loops: CDR1 SGDLS, CDR2 YYNGEE. The V gene lost 3 bases and the J gene lost 5 bases, with 4 bases spanning the gap. The CDR3 is CASSGQDTQYF. CDR3 in DNA: TGTGCCAGCAGCGGGCAAGATACGCAGTATTTT. Full variable domain (rest looked up from reference TRBV9 and TRBJ2-3): DSGVTQTPKHLITATGQRVTLRCSPRSGDLSVYWYQQSLDQGLQFLIQYYNGEERAKGNILERFSAQQFPDLHSELNLSSLELGDSALYFCASSGQDTQYFGPGTRLTVL.

The V call is TRBV29-1, the J call TRBJ2-6; D might be TRBD1 (6 bases). The germline V gene encodes CDR1 SQVTM and CDR2 ANQGSEA. V was trimmed by 1 base and J by 2 bases, leaving 18 bases between them. This CDR3 region has 18 residues. CDR3 amino acids: CSVEVRGQGQPGANVLTF. In DNA, the CDR3 is TGCAGCGTTGAAGTACGGGGTCAGGGGCAGCCTGGGGCCAACGTCCTGACTTTC.

DNA of the CDR3: TGCGCCAGCAGTCCGGACAGGGGGCGGTCAAACTATGGCTACACCTTC. This codes for CASSPDRGRSNYGYTF. The chain joins TRBV10-2 to TRBJ1-2, with 11 bases matching TRBD1. The germline CDR1 and CDR2 sequences are WSHSY and SAAADI. CDR3 length equals 16 residues. V lost 5 bases to trimming and J lost 2 bases; unmatched junction nucleotides: 7.

The chain has TRBV10-2 and TRBJ1-1; 9 nucleotides line up with TRBD1. With 4 bases clipped from V and 4 bases from J, the junction kept 4 bases outside the gene matches. CDR1 is WSHSY, CDR2 SAAADI, per germline. This CDR3 is 14 amino acids long. This CDR3 is CASSGGQGGTEAFF. The CDR3 DNA follows: TGCGCCAGCAGTGGGGGACAGGGAGGCACTGAAGCTTTCTTT.

V and J are TRBV6-6 and TRBJ2-7; 7 bases match TRBD1. V was clipped by 7 bases and J by 5 bases; unmatched bases: 11. CDR3 length: 14 amino acids. Germline V lookup: CDR1 MNHNY, CDR2 SVGAGI (reference sequence). This CDR3 is CASTDRSTNHEQYF. The CDR3 DNA reads TGTGCCAGCACGGACAGGAGCACAAACCACGAGCAGTACTTC.

A word on this clone: The same CDR3 can be traced to other DNA sequences in this sample. The rearrangement joins TRBV2 to TRBJ1-5, with TRBD1 matching over 10 bases. Germline CDR1 SNHLY, CDR2 FYNNEI. This CDR3 contains 16 residues. Losses at the gene ends were 3 bases for V and 3 bases for J; bases not matched to a gene: 5. CDR3 sequence reads: CASSERQGANNQPQHF. CDR3 in DNA: TGTGCCAGCAGTGAGCGACAGGGGGCTAACAATCAGCCCCAGCATTTT.

The chain combines TRBV20-1 with TRBJ2-1, with 7 bases aligning to TRBD2. Trimming took 5 bases from V and 8 from J; bases not matched to a gene: 3. The CDR3 covers 11 residues. The germline V gene has CDR1 DFQATT and CDR2 SNEGSKA (reference sequence). This CDR3 is CSAELADEQFF. Written as DNA, the CDR3 is TGCAGTGCTGAGCTAGCGGATGAGCAGTTCTTC.

In DNA form, the CDR3 reads TGTGCCAGCAGTTACACACCGGGACAGGGGTATGAAAAACTGTTTTTT. Protein sequence: CASSYTPGQGYEKLFF. The chain recombines TRBV6-5 with TRBJ1-4, with 10 nucleotides matching TRBD1. The germline V gene encodes CDR1 MNHEY and CDR2 SVGAGI. J gave up 6 bases and V 2 bases, and 6 bases lay outside the gene matches. This CDR3 is built from 16 residues.

The rearrangement uses TRBV4-1 and TRBJ2-1; TRBD1 agrees at 9 bases. The germline CDR1 and CDR2 sequences are MGHRA and YSYEKL. V trimming: 1 base; J trimming: 3 bases; junction bases outside the gene matches: 1. The CDR3 is 15 amino acids. CDR3 nucleotide sequence: TGCGCCAGCAGCCAAGTGACAGGGGGCTACAATGAGCAGTTCTTC. Translating gives CASSQVTGGYNEQFF.

The V gene is TRBV11-2, the J gene TRBJ1-1; D unresolved. The CDR3 has 11 residues. CDR1 is SGHAT, CDR2 FQNNGV, per germline. Trimming shortened V by 7 bases and J by 0 bases, and 3 bases separated the two germline ends. The CDR3 nucleotides read TGTGCCAGCAACATGAACACTGAAGCTTTCTTT. Translation gives CASNMNTEAFF.

The rearrangement links TRBV12-5 to TRBJ1-5; weak D call: TRBD1 (6 bases). The germline CDR1 and CDR2 sequences are LGHNT and FRNRAP. The CDR3 totals 14 residues. The V and J ends lost 8 bases and 3 bases respectively, with 14 bases between them. CDR3 coding DNA: TGTGCTAGTTCTCTAACAGGGAACAATCAGCCCCAGCATTTT. This sequence encodes CASSLTGNNQPQHF. Full variable domain (remainder filled in from reference TRBV12-5 and TRBJ1-5): DARVTQTPRHKVTEMGQEVTMRCQPILGHNTVFWYRQTMMQGLELLAYFRNRAPLDDSGMPKDRFSAEMPDATLATLKIQPSEPRDSAVYFCASSLTGNNQPQHFGDGTRLSIL.